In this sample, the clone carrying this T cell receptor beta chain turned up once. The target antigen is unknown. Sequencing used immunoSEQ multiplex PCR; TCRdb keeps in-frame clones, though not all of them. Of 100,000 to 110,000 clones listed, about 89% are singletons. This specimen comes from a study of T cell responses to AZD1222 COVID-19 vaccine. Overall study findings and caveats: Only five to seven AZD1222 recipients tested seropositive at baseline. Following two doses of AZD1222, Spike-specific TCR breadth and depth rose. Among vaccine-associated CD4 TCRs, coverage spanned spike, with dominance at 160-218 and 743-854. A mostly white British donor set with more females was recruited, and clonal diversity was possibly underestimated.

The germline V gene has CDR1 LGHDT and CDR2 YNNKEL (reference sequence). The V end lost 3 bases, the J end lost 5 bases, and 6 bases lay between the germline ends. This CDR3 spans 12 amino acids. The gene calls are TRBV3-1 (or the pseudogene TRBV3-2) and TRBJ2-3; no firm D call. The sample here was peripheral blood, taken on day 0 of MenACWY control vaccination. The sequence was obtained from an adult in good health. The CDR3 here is CASSQGRDTQYF. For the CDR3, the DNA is TGTGCCAGCAGCCAGGGTAGAGATACGCAGTATTTT.